The present TCR beta chain was sequenced within a study of T cells in narcolepsy. Overall study: Donors had narcolepsy type 1 or type 2, or were healthy controls. General study findings and limits: Reportedly, autoreactive clonotypes were serially detected in patients' blood but not controls'. Comparing one patient's CSF and blood CD4+ clonotypes highlighted HCRT- and TRIB2-specific autoreactive clonotypes. In some patient and control memory CD4+ samples, autoreactive clones were absent.

Sequencing used immunoSEQ multiplex PCR; TCRdb keeps in-frame clones, though not all of them. The data show about 34,000 clones, with approximately 77% seen just once and roughly 2% held by the top ten. On this clone: The antigen remains unidentified.

V was pared by 3 bases and J by 10 bases, with 22 bases between. Germline CDR1 reads MNHEY; CDR2 reads SMNVEV (reference sequence). The CDR3 consists of 17 residues. The chain employs TRBV27 and TRBJ1-6; no firm D call. The sequence derives from a human donor in good health. The specimen was memory (CD45RA-) CD4+ T cells from blood. The CDR3 bases are TGTGCCAGCAGTTTTACCCGGACGGCTCCTTCGAGCTCACCCCTCCACTTT. Protein product: CASSFTRTAPSSSPLHF.